This T cell receptor beta chain was captured by sequencing in a study of cytomegalovirus exposure and HLA in healthy donors. PCR primers comprised 60 Vbeta and 13 Jbeta primers. The assay was immunoSEQ multiplex PCR, and TCRdb's table has in-frame clones only and misses some. Listed are roughly 140,000 clones; 2% to 3% falls within the top ten. V lost 0 bases to trimming and J lost 7 bases; unmatched junction nucleotides: 7. CDR1 is MNHEY and CDR2 is SVGAGI in the germline V gene. The CDR3 runs to 16 residues. The rearrangement joins TRBV6-5 to TRBJ2-1; 9 positions agree with TRBD2. This clonotype was obtained from a man aged 35 to 55 in good health and CMV-seronegative. What was sequenced was PBMCs. The CDR3 DNA sequence: TGTGCCAGCAGTTACTCGATGGCCCTAGCGGGAAATGAGCAGTTCTTC. Its translation is CASSYSMALAGNEQFF.